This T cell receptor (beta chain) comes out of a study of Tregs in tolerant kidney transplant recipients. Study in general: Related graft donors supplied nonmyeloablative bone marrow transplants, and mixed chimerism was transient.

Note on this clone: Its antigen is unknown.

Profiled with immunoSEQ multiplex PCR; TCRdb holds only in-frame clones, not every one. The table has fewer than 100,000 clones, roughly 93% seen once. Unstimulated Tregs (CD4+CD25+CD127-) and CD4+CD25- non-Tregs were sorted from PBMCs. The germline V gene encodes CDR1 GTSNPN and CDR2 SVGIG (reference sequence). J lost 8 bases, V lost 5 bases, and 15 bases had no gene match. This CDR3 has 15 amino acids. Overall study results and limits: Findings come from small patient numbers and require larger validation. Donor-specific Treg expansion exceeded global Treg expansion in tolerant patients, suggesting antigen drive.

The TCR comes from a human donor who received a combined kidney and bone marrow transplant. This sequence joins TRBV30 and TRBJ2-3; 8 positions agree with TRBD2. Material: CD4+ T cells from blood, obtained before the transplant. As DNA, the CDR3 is TGTGCCTGGGGCCCGGGACTAGGTTCCCTAACTACGCAGTATTTT. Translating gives CAWGPGLGSLTTQYF.